Following are 7 T cell receptor beta chains from one sample sequenced in a study of blood T cell repertoires in COVID-19 (TCRdb year 2020). Receptor amplification or capture employed the immunoSEQ multiplex PCR assay. This is the immuneACCESS table as TCRdb keeps it, with only in-frame sequences that have V and J called. A part of the clones is gone; compared with another copy, unresolved V genes explain less than half, and the rest is unexplained. Here the sample has 130,000 to 150,000 clones; roughly nine tenths occur a single time. Of the sample, approximately 3% falls within the top ten clones. Sequenced material: peripheral blood. These receptors were collected from a woman in her fifties or sixties with active COVID-19.

V usage is TRBV14 and J usage is TRBJ2-7; 11 bases align to TRBD2. V lost 5 bases to trimming and J lost 2 bases; unmatched junction nucleotides: 11. There are 17 residues in the CDR3. CDR1 SGHDN and CDR2 FVKESK come from the germline V gene. The CDR3 is CASSGSLTSGSTYEQYF. The CDR3 DNA is TGTGCCAGCAGCGGTTCCCTCACTAGCGGGAGCACCTACGAGCAGTACTTC.

The V call is TRBV15, the J call TRBJ1-5, with D possibly TRBD1 on 6 matching bases. The V end lost 6 bases, the J end lost 1 base, and 13 bases lay between the germline ends. The CDR3 extends over 15 amino acids. Looked up from germline, CDR1 is LNHNV and CDR2 is YYDKDF (reference sequence). Here the CDR3 reads CATSTTQGSNQPQHF. CDR3 nucleotide sequence: TGTGCCACCAGTACAACACAGGGCAGCAATCAGCCCCAGCATTTT.

This chain links TRBV27 with TRBJ1-2, with D hard to call. V was trimmed by 0 bases and J by 4 bases, leaving 6 bases between them. The CDR3 loop spans 13 amino acids. Per germline, CDR1 MNHEY and CDR2 SMNVEV (reference sequence). The CDR3 here is CASSLSGSYGYTF. As DNA, the CDR3 is TGTGCCAGCAGTTTATCCGGGAGCTATGGCTACACCTTC.

The chain joins TRBV3-1 (or the pseudogene TRBV3-2) to TRBJ2-7; 7 bases are a match to TRBD1. CDR3 size: 14 residues. V lost 6 bases, J lost 0 bases, and 5 bases stayed unmatched. The germline V gene has CDR1 LGHDT and CDR2 YNNKEL (reference sequence). Written as DNA, the CDR3 is TGTGCCAGCAGACGAGGACAGGACTCCTACGAGCAGTACTTC. The encoded protein is CASRRGQDSYEQYF.

The chain combines TRBV12-3 or TRBV12-4 with TRBJ1-4; D gene unclear. The CDR3 spans 13 residues. V was trimmed by 5 bases and J by 10 bases, leaving 14 bases between them. As DNA, the CDR3 is TGTGCCAGCAGTCCCGCCCTCCCGGGAAAACTGTTTTTT. It encodes CASSPALPGKLFF.

As for this clone: Germline and junction disagree at one end, which may indicate a read error. This sequence joins TRBV7-7 and TRBJ1-1; D ambiguous. Per germline, CDR1 SSHAT and CDR2 FNYEAQ (reference sequence). The CDR3 consists of 13 residues. In DNA form, the CDR3 reads TGTGCTAGCAGTCCCGCAGTGAACACTGAAGCTTTCTTT. Translation: CASSPAVNTEAFF.

The chain employs TRBV5-1 and TRBJ2-7; 7 bases map to TRBD1. This CDR3 comprises 12 residues. From germline, CDR1 is SGHRS and CDR2 YFSETQ. With 4 bases clipped from V and 5 bases from J, the junction kept 3 bases outside the gene matches. CDR3 nucleotide sequence: TGCGCCAGCAGCAGAGGGACAGACGAGCAGTACTTC. As protein: CASSRGTDEQYF.